The source of this T cell receptor (beta chain) is a study of shared clonotypes between healthy human individuals. Study details: For every donor, three CD4 naive, three CD4 memory, two CD8 naive and one CD8 memory plates were used.

Assay used: immunoSEQ multiplex PCR; TCRdb lists only in-frame clones, some missing. This table has around 2.5 million clones, under 95% appearing once. Trimming cost V 4 bases and J 2 bases, with 13 bases left between them. Germline V gene sequence: CDR1 SGHRS, CDR2 YFSETQ. This CDR3 has 14 residues. The sequencing sample was made of naive CD4+ T cells from PBMCs. Specified subset: CD45RA+ positively selected. This TCR came from a man in his late teens or twenties in good health. Some clones in this sample may be carry-over from other donors' samples. The chain is built from TRBV5-1 and TRBJ2-7; D is possibly TRBD1 or TRBD2 (5 bases each). The CDR3 DNA sequence: TGCGCCAGCAGCCAACGAGGGGCAACCTACGAGCAGTACTTC. Translated: CASSQRGATYEQYF. The complete variable domain, with remaining parts taken from reference TRBV5-1 and TRBJ2-7, reads KAGVTQTPRYLIKTRGQQVTLSCSPISGHRSVSWYQQTPGQGLQFLFEYFSETQRNKGNFPGRFSGRQFSNSRSEMNVSTLELGDSALYLCASSQRGATYEQYFGPGTRLTVT.